Below, 5 T cell receptor beta chains from the same sample are listed, as sequenced in a study of control samples from healthy donors and cancer patients. Only in-frame clones appear in the TCRdb table, and some are missing; sequencing was by immunoSEQ multiplex PCR. The sample yields about 51,000 clones, more than 70% seen once. The sequenced sample consisted of PBMCs. The receptor source for this set is a man aged 35-49 years with colorectal cancer.

This clone was recorded once. The genes are TRBV3-1 (or the pseudogene TRBV3-2) and TRBJ2-7; D possibly matches TRBD1 or TRBD2 (5 bases each). The CDR3 spans 14 residues. V shed 6 bases and J shed 6 bases, with 18 bases lying between them. Germline V gives CDR1 LGHDT, CDR2 YNNKEL (reference sequence). The CDR3 coding sequence is TGTGCCAGCAGGTTGAGGGGAAGGGAAGGCGAGCAGTACTTC. Its translation: CASRLRGREGEQYF.

The chain employs TRBV6-5 and TRBJ2-1, with 9 bases that match TRBD1. CDR3 length: 16 amino acids. J gave up 6 bases and V 2 bases, and 8 bases lay outside the gene matches. Germline V gene sequence: CDR1 MNHEY, CDR2 SVGAGI. For the CDR3, the DNA is TGTGCCAGCAGTTACCTCGGGACAGGGTCCGGCAATGAGCAGTTCTTC. Translating it yields CASSYLGTGSGNEQFF.

The genes are TRBV14 and TRBJ2-1, with 9 positions matching TRBD1. Germline trimming cut 3 bases from V and 5 bases from J; bases unmatched to any gene: 5. The CDR3 spans 15 residues. Per germline, CDR1 SGHDN and CDR2 FVKESK. The CDR3 protein is CASSHSGQGNNEQFF. CDR3 in DNA: TGTGCCAGCAGCCATTCCGGACAGGGGAACAATGAGCAGTTCTTC.

This clone is a singleton in its sample. The V call is TRBV18, the J call TRBJ2-5, with TRBD1 matching 9 bases. This CDR3 has 13 amino acids. CDR1 is KGHSH, CDR2 LQKENI, per germline. Trimming at V came to 5 bases and at J to 6 bases, leaving 4 bases not matched to a gene. The CDR3 reads CASSAGQGKTQYF. CDR3 sequence (DNA): TGTGCCAGCTCAGCCGGACAGGGGAAGACCCAGTACTTC.

The chain is built from TRBV4-1 and TRBJ1-1; no definite D call. The CDR3 covers 13 residues. With 1 base removed from V and 9 bases from J, the gap between germline ends came to 12 bases. CDR1 and CDR2 (germline): MGHRA, YSYEKL. The CDR3: CASSQVGDIQAFF. CDR3 DNA sequence: TGCGCCAGCAGCCAAGTCGGCGACATTCAAGCTTTCTTT.